This T cell receptor (beta chain) appears in the sequencing data of a study of T-cell reconstitution after alpha-beta-depleted transplantation in children. This clonotype has a count of ten or more. In germline, CDR1 is SGHTA, CDR2 FQGTGA. The V gene lost 5 bases and the J gene lost 6 bases, with 10 bases spanning the gap. CDR3 size: 13 residues. Library preparation (for TCRbeta) was performed with unique molecular identifiers. TCRdb recomputed calls from the PCR reads with MiXCR, one row per CDR3 protein. The sample lists a few hundred thousand distinct CDR3 sequences, 11% occurring once. Specimen: PBMCs from the stem cell graft donor, collected from the stem cell graft. This clonotype was sampled from a human donor who donated a stem cell graft to a child with acute myeloid leukemia. This chain connects TRBV7-3 to TRBJ2-2; TRBD2 is a possible D gene (6 bases). The CDR3 sequence is CASSLGSSGELFF. CDR3 nucleotides: TGTGCCAGCAGCCTCGGGAGTTCCGGGGAGCTGTTTTTT.